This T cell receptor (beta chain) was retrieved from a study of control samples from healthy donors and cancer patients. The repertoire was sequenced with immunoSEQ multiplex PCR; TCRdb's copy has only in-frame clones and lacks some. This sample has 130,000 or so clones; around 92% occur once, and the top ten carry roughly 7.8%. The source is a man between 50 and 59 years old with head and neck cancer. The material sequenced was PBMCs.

The chain's CDR3 is CASSHRDGDENIQYF. The DNA of the CDR3 is TGTGCCAGCAGCCACCGGGACGGTGACGAAAACATTCAGTACTTC. This chain links TRBV13 with TRBJ2-4; D assignment may be TRBD1 or TRBD2 (5 bases each). CDR3 length equals 15 residues. Germline values: CDR1 PRHDT, CDR2 FYEKMQ (reference sequence). Trimming pared 5 bases from V and 5 bases from J, leaving 16 bases between.